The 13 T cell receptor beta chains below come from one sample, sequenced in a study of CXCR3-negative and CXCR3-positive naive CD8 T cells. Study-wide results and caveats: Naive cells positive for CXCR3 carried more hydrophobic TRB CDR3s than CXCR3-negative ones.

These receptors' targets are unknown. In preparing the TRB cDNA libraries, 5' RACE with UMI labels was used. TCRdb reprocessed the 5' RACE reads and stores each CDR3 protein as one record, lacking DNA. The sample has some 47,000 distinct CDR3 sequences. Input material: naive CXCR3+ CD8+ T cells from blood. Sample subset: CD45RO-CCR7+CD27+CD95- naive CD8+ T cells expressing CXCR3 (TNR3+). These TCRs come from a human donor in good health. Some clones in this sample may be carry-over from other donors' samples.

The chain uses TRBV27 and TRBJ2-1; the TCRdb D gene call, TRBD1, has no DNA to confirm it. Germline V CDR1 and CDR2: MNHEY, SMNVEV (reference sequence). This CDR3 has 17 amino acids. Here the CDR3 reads CASSLSIRTGGRNEQFF.

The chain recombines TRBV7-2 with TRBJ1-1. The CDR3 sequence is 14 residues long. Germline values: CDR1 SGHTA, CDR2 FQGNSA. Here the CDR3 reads CASSPTWGGTEAFF.

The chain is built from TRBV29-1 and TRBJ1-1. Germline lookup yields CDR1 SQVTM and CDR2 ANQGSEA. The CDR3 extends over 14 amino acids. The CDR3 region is CSVDSSNMNTEAFF.

The CDR3: CATSRASNTEAFF. The chain carries TRBV15 and TRBJ1-1. Germline loops: CDR1 LNHNV, CDR2 YYDKDF (reference sequence). This CDR3 is 13 amino acids long.

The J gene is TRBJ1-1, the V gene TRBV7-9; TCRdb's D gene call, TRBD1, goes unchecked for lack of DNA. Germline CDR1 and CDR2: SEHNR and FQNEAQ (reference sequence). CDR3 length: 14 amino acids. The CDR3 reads CASSLEAPGTEAFF. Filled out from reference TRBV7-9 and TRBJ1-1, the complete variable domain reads DTGVSQNPRHKITKRGQNVTFRCDPISEHNRLYWYRQTLGQGPEFLTYFQNEAQLEKSRLLSDRFSAERPKGSFSTLEIQRTEQGDSAMYLCASSLEAPGTEAFFGQGTRLTVV.

The CDR3 sequence: CASSSDRNGETQYF. V is TRBV7-9 and J is TRBJ2-5; TCRdb names TRBD1, which stays unverified in the absence of DNA. This CDR3 is built from 14 residues. CDR1 and CDR2 from the germline V gene are SEHNR and FQNEAQ (reference sequence).

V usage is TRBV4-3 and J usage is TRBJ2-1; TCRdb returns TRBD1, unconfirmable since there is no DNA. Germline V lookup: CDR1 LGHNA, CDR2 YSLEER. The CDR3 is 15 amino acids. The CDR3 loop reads CASSQEGGDYNEQFF.

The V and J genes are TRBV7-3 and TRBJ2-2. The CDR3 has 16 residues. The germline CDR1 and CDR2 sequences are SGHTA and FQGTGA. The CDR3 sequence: CASSLTPGANTGELFF.

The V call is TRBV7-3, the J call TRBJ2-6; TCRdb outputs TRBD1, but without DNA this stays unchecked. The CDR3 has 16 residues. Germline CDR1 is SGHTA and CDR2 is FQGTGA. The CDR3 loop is CASRGTGPSGANVLTF.

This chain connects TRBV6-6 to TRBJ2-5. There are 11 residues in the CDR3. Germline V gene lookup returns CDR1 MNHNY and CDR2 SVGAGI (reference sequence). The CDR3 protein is CASSPQETQYF.

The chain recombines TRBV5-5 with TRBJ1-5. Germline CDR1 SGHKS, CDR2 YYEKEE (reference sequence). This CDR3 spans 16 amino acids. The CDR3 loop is CASSLGQGTVDQPQHF.

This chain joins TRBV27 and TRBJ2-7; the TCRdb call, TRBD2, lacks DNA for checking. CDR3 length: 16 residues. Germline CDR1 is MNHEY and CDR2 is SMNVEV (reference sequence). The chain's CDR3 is CASRTATGLGGYEQYF.

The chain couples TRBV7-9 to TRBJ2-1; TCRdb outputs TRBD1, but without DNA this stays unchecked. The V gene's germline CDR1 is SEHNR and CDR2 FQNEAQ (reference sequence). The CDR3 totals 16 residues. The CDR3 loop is CASSDAGHTPYNEQFF. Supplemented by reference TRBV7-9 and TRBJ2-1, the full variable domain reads DTGVSQNPRHKITKRGQNVTFRCDPISEHNRLYWYRQTLGQGPEFLTYFQNEAQLEKSRLLSDRFSAERPKGSFSTLEIQRTEQGDSAMYLCASSDAGHTPYNEQFFGPGTRLTVL.